This is a list of T cell receptor beta chains from one sample in a study of spatial heterogeneity in lung cancer. TCRdb processed the 5' RACE reads anew with MiXCR; each CDR3 protein has one entry. The sample carries around 89,000 distinct CDR3 sequences, 12% recorded once. This sample comprised PBMCs, obtained at surgery. All receptors derive from a male donor with early-stage non-small cell lung cancer. The CDR3 runs from the conserved cysteine through the conserved F or W. D genes are given only for firm matches. A row's size may be missing; if present it is once, few, many or a size class.

v_gene,abundance,d_gene,j_gene,CDR3nt,CDR3aa
TRBV6-5,.,.,TRBJ2-3,TGTGCCAGCAGTACCCCCAGGACTGGATCTCCAGATACGCAGTATTTT,CASSTPRTGSPDTQYF
TRBV2,.,TRBD2,TRBJ2-2,TGTGCCAGCAGACCTCTAGCGGGGGTTAACACCGGGGAGCTGTTTTTT,CASRPLAGVNTGELFF
TRBV5-1,many,TRBD2,TRBJ2-1,TGCGCCAGCAGCCTCCGGCCTAGCGGGATGAATGAGCAGTTCTTC,CASSLRPSGMNEQFF
TRBV2,few,TRBD2,TRBJ2-7,TGTGCCAGCAGTGAAATAGCGGGGGCCGCCGGTGACGAGCAGTACTTC,CASSEIAGAAGDEQYF
TRBV3-1,.,.,TRBJ2-5,TGTGCCAGCAGCCTCGGGCACTCCCAAGAGACCCAGTACTTC,CASSLGHSQETQYF
TRBV28,.,.,TRBJ2-7,TGTGCCAGCAGCGTAGATTCGGTCTCCTACGAGCAGTACTTC,CASSVDSVSYEQYF
TRBV12-3/TRBV12-4,few,.,TRBJ2-3,TGTGCCAGCAGTTTAGGGACACGGATCACAGATACGCAGTATTTT,CASSLGTRITDTQYF
TRBV7-6,many,TRBD2,TRBJ2-7,TGTGCCAGCAGCTCTGGGACTAGCGGAACCTACGAGCAGTACTTC,CASSSGTSGTYEQYF
TRBV28,many,.,TRBJ2-7,TGTGCCAGCAAACTTGAACAGGTGACCTACGAGCAGTACTTC,CASKLEQVTYEQYF
TRBV25-1,many,.,TRBJ1-5,TGTGCCAGCAGTGAAACTCCCTCGAGGAGGGTCAATCAGCCCCAGCATTTT,CASSETPSRRVNQPQHF
TRBV7-9,.,TRBD1,TRBJ2-1,TGTGCCAGCAGCCGTCGGACAGGGGGCCGCAATGAGCAGTTCTTC,CASSRRTGGRNEQFF
TRBV24-1,.,.,TRBJ2-1,TGTGCCACCAGTGATTTCGGTGGGGGAGAGCAGTTCTTC,CATSDFGGGEQFF
TRBV5-6,.,TRBD1,TRBJ2-7,TGTGCCAGCAGTTGGACAGGGTACGAGCAGTACTTC,CASSWTGYEQYF
TRBV3-1,.,.,TRBJ1-1,TGTGCCAGCAGCCAAGATCCGAGTACTGAAGCTTTCTTT,CASSQDPSTEAFF
TRBV7-2,.,TRBD1,TRBJ2-2,TGTGCCAGCAGCTTGGGGACAGGGAGATCCGGGGAGCTGTTTTTT,CASSLGTGRSGELFF
TRBV6-2/TRBV6-3,few,.,TRBJ2-6,TGTGCCAGCAGTACCGGACCGATCTCTGGGGCCAACGTCCTGACTTTC,CASSTGPISGANVLTF
TRBV30,.,TRBD2,TRBJ2-7,TGTGCCTGGAGTGTACAACTAGCGGGGGGTTTTAGCTCCTACGAGCAGTACTTC,CAWSVQLAGGFSSYEQYF
TRBV10-3,few,.,TRBJ2-6,TGTGCCATCAGTGACTCCAATGGGGCCAACGTCCTGACTTTC,CAISDSNGANVLTF
TRBV20-1,.,.,TRBJ1-5,TGCAGTGCTGGTCCGAACAATCAGCCCCAGCATTTT,CSAGPNNQPQHF
TRBV5-3,few,.,TRBJ2-1,TGTGCCAGAAGCTTCGGTAGCGGATTCTTC,CARSFGSGFF
TRBV15,few,.,TRBJ1-2,TGTGCCACCAGCAGAGATCGTCTCCCCAATGGCTACACCTTC,CATSRDRLPNGYTF
TRBV4-2,few,.,TRBJ1-2,TGTGCCAGCAGCCAAGAAATGAAGGGGTGGTATGGCTACACCTTC,CASSQEMKGWYGYTF
TRBV7-3,.,.,TRBJ1-1,TGTGCCAGCAGCGCCCAACAGAACACTGAAGCTTTCTTT,CASSAQQNTEAFF
TRBV7-3,.,.,TRBJ2-2,TGTGCCAGCAGCTCCACGGTCGGGGAGCTGTTTTTT,CASSSTVGELFF
TRBV29-1,.,.,TRBJ2-4,TGCAGCGTCCGACAGGACCTAGGGAACATTCAGTACTTC,CSVRQDLGNIQYF
TRBV15,few,.,TRBJ2-5,TGTGCCACCAGCAGAGATCGTTGGGGAGAGACCCAGTACTTC,CATSRDRWGETQYF
TRBV20-1,.,.,TRBJ1-4,TGCAGTGCCAGACAGCCTATTGCAAGTAATGAAAAACTGTTTTTT,CSARQPIASNEKLFF
TRBV13,.,TRBD2,TRBJ2-1,TGTGCCAGCAGTTTCCCCCGGACTAGCGGGCTTCAGCCTAATGAGCAGTTCTTC,CASSFPRTSGLQPNEQFF
TRBV11-2,few,.,TRBJ1-5,TGTGCCAGCAGCTTAGATTTCCAGGGAGAACAGCCCCAGCATTTT,CASSLDFQGEQPQHF
TRBV27,many,.,TRBJ2-2,TGTGCCAGCAGTTTAAGAAACGGGGAGCTGTTTTTT,CASSLRNGELFF
TRBV7-2,few,.,TRBJ2-5,TGTGCCAGCAGCTCCCCGACATCAGGGACCCAGTACTTC,CASSSPTSGTQYF
TRBV12-3/TRBV12-4,few,.,TRBJ1-3,TGTGCCAGCAGTTTCGGAGAGAAAGACACCATATATTTT,CASSFGEKDTIYF
TRBV6-2/TRBV6-3,.,TRBD2,TRBJ2-1,TGTGCCAGCATCGGGACTAGCGGACACAATGTGCAGTTCTTC,CASIGTSGHNVQFF
TRBV9,many,TRBD1,TRBJ1-2,TGTGCCAGCAGCGGGGGACAGGGCTCCTATGGCTACACCTTC,CASSGGQGSYGYTF
TRBV11-3,.,.,TRBJ2-1,TGTGCCAGCAGCTTAGAACAGAACAATGAGCAGTTCTTC,CASSLEQNNEQFF
TRBV28,.,.,TRBJ2-5,TGTGCCAGCAGTTTATGGCGAGGGGGGATGACAGGTTATGACCAAGAGACCCAGTACTTC,CASSLWRGGMTGYDQETQYF
TRBV7-9,few,.,TRBJ2-5,TGTGCCAGCAGCTTAGAGAAGATGTACCAAGAGACCCAGTACTTC,CASSLEKMYQETQYF
TRBV24-1,few,.,TRBJ2-2,TGTGCCACCAGGCCAGGGCAGACGAACACCGGGGAGCTGTTTTTT,CATRPGQTNTGELFF
TRBV18,few,TRBD1,TRBJ1-1,TGTGCCAGCTCACCAGAGGGGGCAAGCACTGAAGCTTTCTTT,CASSPEGASTEAFF
TRBV18,many,.,TRBJ2-7,TGTGCCAGCTCACCAGCGGGATTCGCCAAGTACGAGCAGTACTTC,CASSPAGFAKYEQYF
TRBV7-3,.,.,TRBJ1-2,TGTGCCAGCAGCATTCTAGGGGGTCAGGGGAACTATGGCTACACCTTC,CASSILGGQGNYGYTF
TRBV6-2/TRBV6-3,.,.,TRBJ1-2,TGTGCCAGCAGTGGAGACGGCTTTTGGTACACCTTC,CASSGDGFWYTF
TRBV7-6,few,.,TRBJ1-3,TGTGCCAGCAGCTTGACTAGGGTCCGCTCTGGAAACACCATATATTTT,CASSLTRVRSGNTIYF
TRBV11-2,.,TRBD1,TRBJ2-4,TGTGCCAGCAGCCCGACAGGGTTTATCGCCAAAAACATTCAGTACTTC,CASSPTGFIAKNIQYF
TRBV2,.,.,TRBJ2-7,TGTGCCAGCAGTGCCCTGGCAGATTACGAGCAGTACTTC,CASSALADYEQYF
TRBV6-2/TRBV6-3,few,.,TRBJ1-2,TGTGCCAGCAGTTACATGACAGGCCCTCGGTATGGCTACACCTTC,CASSYMTGPRYGYTF